This TCR beta chain was profiled in a study of CD8+ T cells in alopecia areata. Study-level results: The study found that many expanded lesional clones persisted in scalp and blood during tofacitinib.

Reverse transcribed after extraction, RNA yielded cDNA as the sequencing template. Here immunoSEQ multiplex PCR was the method, and the copy in TCRdb shows in-frame clones only, minus some. The repertoire holds 90,000 or so clones, with around 40% as singletons. In the case of this clone: No antigen is known for it.

The germline gives CDR1 SEHNR, CDR2 FQNEAQ (reference sequence). Trimming cost V 5 bases and J 6 bases, with 22 bases left between them. The CDR3 is 16 amino acids. The treatment denotes: oral pan-JAK inhibitor, 5-10 mg twice daily. The receptor's source is a human donor with alopecia areata. The sample here was CD8+ T cells sorted from blood, taken at week 24, from a patient treated with tofacitinib. This chain uses TRBV7-9 with TRBJ1-2; weak D call: TRBD1 (6 bases). DNA for the CDR3: TGTGCCAGCAGCCACCCCCCCGGGGGGCATTTAGATGGCTACACCTTC. It codes for CASSHPPGGHLDGYTF.